These T cell receptor beta chains were read from a single sample in a study of blood T cell repertoires in COVID-19. Some clones are missing from TCRdb's copy, which holds only in-frame ones; the method was immunoSEQ multiplex PCR. This table has under 250,000 clones, around four fifths appearing once. Material: peripheral blood. The receptors were gathered from a man aged 45 to 65 with acute or convalescent COVID-19. Each CDR3 is given with its conserved first and last residue. A D gene is named only where the DNA matches it firmly. The size entry is marked missing in some rows and otherwise reads once, few, many or a size class.

j_call	clone_size	v_call	d_call	cdr3_aa	cdr3_nt
TRBJ1-1	.	TRBV30	.	CAWSVSAVEAFF	TGTGCCTGGAGTGTTTCGGCGGTTGAAGCTTTCTTT
TRBJ2-2	.	TRBV3-1/TRBV3-2	TRBD2	CASSQEAGGVTGELFF	TGTGCCAGCAGCCAAGAGGCGGGGGGCGTAACCGGGGAGCTGTTTTTT
TRBJ1-5	.	TRBV28	.	CASSLSGEGSNQPQHF	TGTGCCAGCAGTTTATCAGGGGAGGGGAGCAATCAGCCCCAGCATTTT
TRBJ1-2	.	TRBV27	TRBD1	CASSPGQSYGYTF	TGTGCCAGCAGCCCGGGACAGTCCTATGGCTACACCTTC
TRBJ2-2	.	TRBV5-1	TRBD1	CASSAGTGWTGELFF	TGCGCCAGCAGCGCCGGGACAGGATGGACCGGGGAGCTGTTTTTT
TRBJ1-3	.	TRBV7-6	.	CASSLAEPGNTIYF	TGTGCCAGCAGCTTAGCAGAGCCTGGAAACACCATATATTTT
TRBJ2-5	.	TRBV7-3	TRBD2	CASSRAGGETQYF	TGTGCCAGCAGCCGCGCGGGAGGGGAGACCCAGTACTTC
TRBJ2-5	.	TRBV30	TRBD2	CAWSGLAGETQYF	TGTGCCTGGTCCGGACTAGCGGGAGAGACCCAGTACTTC
TRBJ2-1	.	TRBV11-3	TRBD1	CASSLDTGASYNEQFF	TGTGCCAGCAGCTTAGACACAGGGGCATCCTACAATGAGCAGTTCTTC
TRBJ1-4	once	TRBV4-2	.	CASSRSYGGSRLFF	TGTGCCAGCAGCCGATCTTATGGGGGGTCGAGACTGTTTTTT
TRBJ2-2	.	TRBV10-3	TRBD1	CAIRKTGGVTGELFF	TGTGCCATCAGGAAAACAGGGGGCGTCACCGGGGAGCTGTTTTTT
TRBJ2-1	.	TRBV28	TRBD2	CASTPSAGGYNEQFF	TGTGCCAGCACGCCTTCAGCGGGAGGTTACAATGAGCAGTTCTTC
TRBJ2-7	.	TRBV10-3	.	CAISPDYSYEQYF	TGTGCCATCAGCCCGGACTACTCCTACGAGCAGTACTTC
TRBJ2-2	few	TRBV5-5	TRBD1	CASSLPSTGQGELFF	TGTGCCAGCAGCTTACCATCTACGGGACAGGGGGAGCTGTTTTTT
TRBJ1-2	.	TRBV19	.	CASTGEGDAYGYTF	TGTGCCAGTACTGGTGAGGGAGACGCCTATGGCTACACCTTC
TRBJ2-1	.	TRBV28	TRBD2	CASSLLAGINEQFF	TGTGCCAGCAGTCTACTAGCGGGGATCAATGAGCAGTTCTTC
TRBJ1-2	.	TRBV6-5	.	CASSYSTAPRGGYTF	TGTGCCAGCAGTTACTCGACAGCCCCCCGCGGCGGCTACACCTTC
TRBJ1-6	.	TRBV5-4	TRBD1	CASSLPRGQGAVPLHF	TGTGCCAGCAGCTTGCCTAGGGGACAGGGGGCGGTGCCCCTCCACTTT
TRBJ1-6	.	TRBV5-1	.	CASRVGQLNSPLHF	TGCGCCAGCAGGGTCGGACAGCTGAATTCACCCCTCCACTTT